This passage covers 27 T cell receptor beta chains from one sample sequenced in a study of T cell repertoires in cytomegalovirus infection (dated by TCRdb to between 2018 and 2021). The reads were generated on an Illumina HiSeq 1500. TCRdb reworked the public reads: Q25 trimming with fastp, MiXCR clone assembly, productive beta chains retained. Rows are combined by CDR3 protein, so each entry shows the most common genes and DNA. Across this sample there are around 130,000 distinct CDR3 sequences, with about 10% seen only once. The leading ten clones occupy around 10% of the sample. Sequenced sample: PBMCs. The receptors here all came from a human donor in good health (CMV status not recorded). Some clones in this sample may be carry-over from other donors' samples.

This clonotype has a count of ten or more. The rearrangement joins TRBV14 to TRBJ2-3; D not certain. Per the germline V gene, CDR1 is SGHDN and CDR2 is FVKESK. V was cut by 1 base and J by 2 bases, with 7 bases left in between. This CDR3 is built from 14 residues. As DNA, the CDR3 is TGTGCCAGCAGCCAAGTCGGTTACACAGATACGCAGTATTTT. Translation: CASSQVGYTDTQYF.

This clonotype was counted at least ten times. The CDR3: CSARPGQAPGQPQHF. For the CDR3, the DNA is TGCAGTGCTAGACCGGGACAGGCGCCGGGTCAGCCCCAGCATTTT. The rearrangement uses TRBV20-1 and TRBJ1-5; TRBD1 agrees at 8 bases. With 2 bases clipped from V and 6 bases from J, the junction kept 9 bases outside the gene matches. The length of the CDR3 is 15 residues. Germline assignment: CDR1 DFQATT and CDR2 SNEGSKA (reference sequence).

This clonotype was picked up a small number of times. V gene TRBV12-3 or TRBV12-4 combines with J gene TRBJ1-5, with D possibly TRBD1 on 5 matching bases. Trimming removed 2 bases from V and 2 bases from J, with 16 bases in between. CDR3 length equals 17 residues. The CDR3 DNA is TGTGCCAGCAGTTTACGCCGGGGGACTTTGGGCAATCAGCCCCAGCATTTT. It yields the protein CASSLRRGTLGNQPQHF.

This clonotype was recorded at least ten times. In DNA, the CDR3 is TGCGCCAGCAGCCAAGAAACGGGGCTCGGGGAGCTGTTTTTT. Amino acid sequence: CASSQETGLGELFF. The chain joins TRBV4-1 to TRBJ2-2; the D gene could be TRBD1 or TRBD2 (5 bases each). The germline V gene has CDR1 MGHRA and CDR2 YSYEKL. V was trimmed by 0 bases and J by 7 bases, leaving 9 bases between them. The length of the CDR3 is 14 residues.

This clonotype was counted many times. The rearrangement links TRBV12-3 or TRBV12-4 to TRBJ2-7; possible D gene TRBD2, 6 bases. The CDR3 spans 15 residues. V lost 4 bases, J lost 5 bases, and 18 bases lay in between. CDR3 region: CASSSALMRGHEQYF. CDR3 bases: TGTGCCAGCAGTTCCGCCTTGATGCGGGGCCACGAGCAGTACTTC.

The chain employs TRBV9 and TRBJ1-1, with D unclear. Germline V gives CDR1 SGDLS, CDR2 YYNGEE. With 4 bases removed from V and 7 bases from J, the gap between germline ends came to 14 bases. The CDR3 has 13 amino acids. The CDR3 here is CASSPSNGFEAFF. For the CDR3, the DNA is TGTGCCAGCAGCCCGTCAAATGGTTTTGAAGCTTTCTTT.

This clonotype appeared a few times. The chain employs TRBV3-1 and TRBJ2-5; no reliable D call. The CDR3 runs 16 residues. Trimming pared 4 bases from V and 2 bases from J, leaving 17 bases between. Germline lookup yields CDR1 LGHDT and CDR2 YNNKEL (reference sequence). In DNA, the CDR3 is TGTGCCAGCAGCCTACCAGTCGACGGACCTCAAGAGACCCAGTACTTC. Translating gives CASSLPVDGPQETQYF.

The chain has TRBV20-1 and TRBJ2-3, with D perhaps matching TRBD1 (5 bases). Germline V gives CDR1 DFQATT, CDR2 SNEGSKA (reference sequence). With 8 bases removed from V and 4 bases from J, the gap between germline ends came to 13 bases. The CDR3 loop spans 12 amino acids. This CDR3 reads CSPQGPADTQYF. CDR3 nucleotide sequence: TGCAGTCCCCAGGGTCCGGCAGATACGCAGTATTTT.

The chain recombines TRBV15 with TRBJ2-7; TRBD1 might be the D (5 bases). From germline, CDR1 is LNHNV and CDR2 YYDKDF (reference sequence). CDR3 size: 15 residues. V lost 0 bases, J lost 0 bases, and 9 bases lay in between. CDR3 protein: CATSRDRAVSYEQYF. The CDR3 coding sequence is TGTGCCACCAGCAGAGACAGGGCGGTCTCCTACGAGCAGTACTTC.

This clonotype was counted a few times. The chain is built from TRBV20-1 and TRBJ2-1, with 9 positions matching TRBD2. CDR3 length: 15 amino acids. Unmatched junction bases numbered 6, after V lost 0 bases and J lost 6 bases. Germline CDR1 DFQATT, CDR2 SNEGSKA (reference sequence). As DNA, the CDR3 is TGCAGTGCTAGAGATTGGCGGGGGGGGGGCAATGAGCAGTTCTTC. It codes for CSARDWRGGGNEQFF.

This clonotype was seen a few times. The genes are TRBV5-1 and TRBJ2-5, with D perhaps matching TRBD2 (5 bases). Per the germline V gene, CDR1 is SGHRS and CDR2 is YFSETQ. V dropped 4 bases and J dropped 5 bases, with 9 bases sitting between them. This CDR3 has 12 amino acids. CDR3 region: CASSAGKETQYF. CDR3 coding DNA: TGCGCCAGCAGCGCCGGGAAGGAGACCCAGTACTTC.

This clonotype was recorded a few times. The rearrangement links TRBV10-3 to TRBJ2-5, with D possibly matching TRBD1 (5 bases). With 7 bases removed from V and 4 bases from J, the gap between germline ends came to 10 bases. CDR3 length equals 12 residues. The germline CDR1 and CDR2 sequences are ENHRY and SYGVKD. The CDR3: CAIKGESETQYF. The CDR3 nucleotides are TGTGCCATCAAAGGGGAATCAGAGACCCAGTACTTC.

A remark on this clonotype: Given a much more abundant clone one base away, this may be a read error. V and J are TRBV28 and TRBJ2-5; D call uncertain. V was clipped by 4 bases and J by 1 base, with 16 bases between them. Germline V lookup: CDR1 MDHEN, CDR2 SYDVKM. This CDR3 region has 16 residues. The chain's CDR3 is CASSSERADRQETQYF. In DNA form, the CDR3 reads TGTGCCAGCAGTTCTGAACGGGCGGACCGCCAAGAGACCCAGTACTTC.

The chain carries TRBV9 and TRBJ2-1; a possible D gene is TRBD2 (6 bases). CDR1 is SGDLS, CDR2 YYNGEE, per germline. This CDR3 has 13 residues. With 10 bases removed from V and 8 bases from J, the gap between germline ends came to 19 bases. CDR3 region: CAGSGVKRDEQFF. CDR3 coding DNA: TGTGCCGGATCGGGGGTGAAACGAGATGAGCAGTTCTTC.

This clonotype came up a few times. The chain combines TRBV15 with TRBJ2-7, with D uncertain. Trimming left V 0 bases short and J 5 bases short, with 8 bases between. Germline CDR1 LNHNV, CDR2 YYDKDF (reference sequence). The CDR3 contains 13 residues. The CDR3 spells CATSRDLGNEQYF. CDR3 DNA: TGTGCCACCAGCAGAGATCTCGGCAACGAGCAGTACTTC.

The chain is built from TRBV5-1 and TRBJ1-6; 8 bases are a match to TRBD1. With V trimmed by 4 bases and J by 5 bases, 8 bases remained unmatched. Germline CDR1 is SGHRS and CDR2 is YFSETQ. This CDR3 region has 16 residues. As DNA, the CDR3 is TGCGCCAGCAGCCCGGAACCGGGACAGGATAATTCACCCCTCCACTTT. Amino acids: CASSPEPGQDNSPLHF.

The chain uses TRBV4-2 and TRBJ2-1; 13 bases align to TRBD2. The junction had 10 bases not matched to a gene; V was cut back by 4 bases and J by 7 bases. The CDR3 spans 17 residues. Germline CDR1 LGHNA, CDR2 YNFKEQ. CDR3 residues: CASSRGLAGAPGNEQFF. The CDR3, as DNA: TGTGCCAGCAGCCGTGGACTAGCGGGGGCCCCCGGGAATGAGCAGTTCTTC.

This clonotype was counted many times. The chain combines TRBV7-8 with TRBJ1-1; a weak D match, TRBD1 (6 bases). Trimming removed 1 base from V and 2 bases from J, with 11 bases in between. This CDR3 has 15 amino acids. Germline CDR1 and CDR2: SGHVS and FQNEAQ. DNA for the CDR3: TGTGCCAGCAGCTTAGAGGCAGGGGTTAACACTGAAGCTTTCTTT. Translation gives CASSLEAGVNTEAFF. Filled out from reference TRBV7-8 and TRBJ1-1, the complete variable domain reads GAGVSQSPRYKVAKRGQDVALRCDPISGHVSLFWYQQALGQGPEFLTYFQNEAQLDKSGLPSDRFFAERPEGSVSTLKIQRTQQEDSAVYLCASSLEAGVNTEAFFGQGTRLTVV.

This clonotype occurred a few times. The chain carries TRBV10-3 and TRBJ1-5; no clear D. The V gene lost 3 bases and the J gene lost 6 bases, with 9 bases spanning the gap. Germline-derived CDR1 and CDR2 are ENHRY and SYGVKD. The CDR3 extends over 13 amino acids. CDR3 DNA: TGTGCCATCAGTGAAACCGTCGGTCAGCCCCAGCATTTT. Protein: CAISETVGQPQHF.

The sample holds many counts of this clonotype. The J gene is TRBJ2-1, the V gene TRBV12-3 or TRBV12-4; TRBD2 is a possible D gene (6 bases). This CDR3 comprises 13 residues. Trimming took 8 bases from V and 8 from J, leaving 16 bases between them. The CDR3 DNA is TGTGCCAGCCTGGGCGGGGATAGGGATGAGCAGTTCTTC. Translation: CASLGGDRDEQFF.

Many counts were recorded for this clonotype. For the CDR3, the DNA is TGTGCCAGCAGCCCAAGCTGGATAGCGGGAGACATCTACAATGAGCAGTTCTTC. Amino acid sequence: CASSPSWIAGDIYNEQFF. The genes are TRBV7-6 and TRBJ2-1, with 9 bases matching TRBD2. The CDR3 consists of 18 residues. V was clipped by 5 bases and J by 3 bases; unmatched bases: 14. Germline assignment: CDR1 SGHVS and CDR2 FNYEAQ.

This clonotype was recorded many times. The V call is TRBV10-3, the J call TRBJ2-1; D may be TRBD1 or TRBD2 (7 bases each). This CDR3 contains 13 residues. The V end was cut by 8 bases, the J end by 4 bases, with 12 bases between. Germline assignment: CDR1 ENHRY and CDR2 SYGVKD. The CDR3 spells CAIGRGGYNEQFF. The CDR3 region has the DNA TGTGCCATCGGCAGGGGGGGGTACAATGAGCAGTTCTTC.

The genes are TRBV5-1 and TRBJ2-7, with a weak D call TRBD2 (5 bases). Germline CDR1 reads SGHRS; CDR2 reads YFSETQ. The CDR3 has 13 amino acids. V was clipped by 1 base and J by 6 bases, with 11 bases between them. CDR3 in DNA: TGCGCCAGCAGCTTGTACGGCGGGCCCGAGCAGTACTTC. Residues: CASSLYGGPEQYF. Complete variable domain (other parts from reference TRBV5-1 and TRBJ2-7): KAGVTQTPRYLIKTRGQQVTLSCSPISGHRSVSWYQQTPGQGLQFLFEYFSETQRNKGNFPGRFSGRQFSNSRSEMNVSTLELGDSALYLCASSLYGGPEQYFGPGTRLTVT.

This clonotype occurred many times. CDR3 in amino acids: CASSFAGGNEKLFF. In nucleotides, the CDR3 is TGTGCCAGCAGTTTTGCGGGGGGAAATGAAAAACTGTTTTTT. This chain uses TRBV27 with TRBJ1-4; a possible D gene is TRBD1 (5 bases). CDR1 is MNHEY, CDR2 SMNVEV, per germline (reference sequence). Trimming pared 3 bases from V and 5 bases from J, leaving 10 bases between. The CDR3 runs to 14 residues.

The CDR3 sequence is CSASEQLNTEAFF. The CDR3 DNA reads as TGCAGTGCTAGTGAGCAATTGAACACTGAAGCTTTCTTT. V gene TRBV20-1 combines with J gene TRBJ1-1; D gene unclear. The CDR3 covers 13 residues. The germline V gene encodes CDR1 DFQATT and CDR2 SNEGSKA (reference sequence). V dropped 3 bases and J dropped 0 bases, with 8 bases sitting between them.

This clonotype turned up a few times. The V call is TRBV5-1, the J call TRBJ2-1; 8 bases map to TRBD2. The CDR3 consists of 15 residues. V gave up 0 bases and J gave up 5 bases; unmatched junction bases: 4. CDR1 and CDR2 (germline): SGHRS, YFSETQ. CDR3 coding DNA: TGCGCCAGCAGCTTGGATAGTAGCGGGAACAATGAGCAGTTCTTC. Its translation is CASSLDSSGNNEQFF. Full variable domain (rest looked up from reference TRBV5-1 and TRBJ2-1): KAGVTQTPRYLIKTRGQQVTLSCSPISGHRSVSWYQQTPGQGLQFLFEYFSETQRNKGNFPGRFSGRQFSNSRSEMNVSTLELGDSALYLCASSLDSSGNNEQFFGPGTRLTVL.

This clonotype has ten or more counts. The rearrangement joins TRBV12-3 or TRBV12-4 to TRBJ2-7, with a possible D match to TRBD2 (7 bases). V was shortened by 7 bases and J by 1 base, with 20 bases between the two germline ends. The CDR3 length is 16 residues. DNA of the CDR3: TGTGCCAGCACCGAAATTCGGGGAGGGGGTTCCTACGAGCAGTACTTC. It specifies CASTEIRGGGSYEQYF.